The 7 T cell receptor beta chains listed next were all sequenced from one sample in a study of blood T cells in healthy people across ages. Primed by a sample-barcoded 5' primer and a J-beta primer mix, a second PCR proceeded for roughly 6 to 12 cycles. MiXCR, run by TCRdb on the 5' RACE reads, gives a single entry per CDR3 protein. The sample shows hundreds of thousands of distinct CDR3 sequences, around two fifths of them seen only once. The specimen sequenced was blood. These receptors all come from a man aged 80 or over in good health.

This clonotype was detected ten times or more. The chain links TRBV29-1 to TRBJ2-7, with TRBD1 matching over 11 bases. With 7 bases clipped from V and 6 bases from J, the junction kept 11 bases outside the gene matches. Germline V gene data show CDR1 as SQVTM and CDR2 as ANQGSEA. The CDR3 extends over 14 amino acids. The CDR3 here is CSARDRGSPGEQYF. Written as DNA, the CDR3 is TGCAGCGCTCGGGACAGGGGGTCTCCTGGCGAGCAGTACTTC.

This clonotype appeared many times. In DNA form, the CDR3 reads TGCAGCGTTTTGGAGGAGACCCAGTACTTC. It specifies CSVLEETQYF. This chain links TRBV29-1 with TRBJ2-5; D is unresolved. The CDR3 has 10 amino acids. In germline, CDR1 is SQVTM, CDR2 ANQGSEA. The V end lost 5 bases, the J end lost 5 bases, and 6 bases lay between the germline ends.

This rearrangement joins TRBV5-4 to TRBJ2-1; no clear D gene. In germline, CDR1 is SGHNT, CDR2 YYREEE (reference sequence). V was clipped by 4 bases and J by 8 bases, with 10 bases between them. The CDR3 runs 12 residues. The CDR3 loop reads CASSARWDEQFF. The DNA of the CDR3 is TGTGCCAGCAGCGCCCGGTGGGATGAGCAGTTCTTC.

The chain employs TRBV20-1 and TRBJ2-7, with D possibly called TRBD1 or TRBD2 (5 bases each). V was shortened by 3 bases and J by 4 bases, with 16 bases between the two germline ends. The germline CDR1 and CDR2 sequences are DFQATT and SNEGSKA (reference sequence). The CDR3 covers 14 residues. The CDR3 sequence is CSASLSGRLYEQYF. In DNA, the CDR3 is TGCAGTGCTAGTCTCTCGGGACGTCTTTACGAGCAGTACTTC.

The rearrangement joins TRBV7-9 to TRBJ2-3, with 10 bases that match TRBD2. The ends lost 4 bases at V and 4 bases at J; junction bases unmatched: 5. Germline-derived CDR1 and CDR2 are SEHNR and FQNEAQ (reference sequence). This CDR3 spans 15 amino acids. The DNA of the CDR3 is TGTGCCAGCAGCTCCCGAGCGGGGGGGGCAGATACGCAGTATTTT. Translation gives CASSSRAGGADTQYF. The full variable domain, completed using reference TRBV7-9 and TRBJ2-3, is DTGVSQNPRHKITKRGQNVTFRCDPISEHNRLYWYRQTLGQGPEFLTYFQNEAQLEKSRLLSDRFSAERPKGSFSTLEIQRTEQGDSAMYLCASSSRAGGADTQYFGPGTRLTVL.

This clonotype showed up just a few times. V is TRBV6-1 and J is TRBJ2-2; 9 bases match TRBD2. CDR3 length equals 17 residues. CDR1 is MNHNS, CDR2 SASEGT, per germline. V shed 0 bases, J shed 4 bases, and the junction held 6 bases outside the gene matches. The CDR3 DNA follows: TGTGCCAGCAGTGAAGCGGCCCTAGCGGGAATCACCGGGGAGCTGTTTTTT. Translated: CASSEAALAGITGELFF.

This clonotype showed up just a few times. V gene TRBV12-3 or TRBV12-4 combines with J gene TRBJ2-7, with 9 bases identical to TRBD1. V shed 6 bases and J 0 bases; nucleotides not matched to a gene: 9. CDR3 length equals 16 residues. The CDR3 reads CASSYLQGALSYEQYF. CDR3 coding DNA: TGTGCCAGCAGCTACTTACAGGGGGCCCTCTCCTACGAGCAGTACTTC.